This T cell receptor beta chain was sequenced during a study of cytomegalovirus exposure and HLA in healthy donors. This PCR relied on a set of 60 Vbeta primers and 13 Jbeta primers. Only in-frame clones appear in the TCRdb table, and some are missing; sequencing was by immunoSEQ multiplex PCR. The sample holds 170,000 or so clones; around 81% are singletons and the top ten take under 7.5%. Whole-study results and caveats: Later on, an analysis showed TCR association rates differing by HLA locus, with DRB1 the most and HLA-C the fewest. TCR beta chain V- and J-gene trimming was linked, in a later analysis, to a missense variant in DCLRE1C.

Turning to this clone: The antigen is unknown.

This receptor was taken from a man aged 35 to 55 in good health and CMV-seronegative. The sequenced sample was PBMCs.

The CDR3 reads CASRYRELNQPQHF. CDR3 in DNA: TGTGCCAGCAGGTACAGGGAGTTGAATCAGCCCCAGCATTTT. The chain has TRBV6-1 and TRBJ1-5; tentative D call: TRBD1 (6 bases). CDR3 size: 14 residues. The V gene's germline CDR1 is MNHNS and CDR2 SASEGT. V was cut by 6 bases and J by 4 bases, with 13 bases left in between.